The clone carrying this T cell receptor gamma chain is categorized as medium-sized. Other DNA sequences in the sample encode the same CDR3. V shed 0 bases and J 4 bases; nucleotides not matched to a gene: 9. CDR1 is GITISATS and CDR2 is ISYDGTV in the germline V gene (reference sequence). The CDR3 has 15 amino acids. TCRdb re-called the PCR reads using CATT. The sample carries a few thousand gamma-chain clones, around 4.9% recorded once. The sample comes from a study of human gamma delta and Vdelta1 T cells. This clonotype originated in a human donor in good health. The material sequenced was naive CD27+ Vdelta1 gamma-delta T cells from blood. The rearrangement joins TRGV9 to TRGJ1 or TRGJ2. CDR3 in amino acids: CALWEVQIRYYKKLF. The DNA of the CDR3 is TGTGCCTTGTGGGAGGTGCAAATCCGGTATTATAAGAAACTCTTT.